This T cell receptor beta chain was documented in a study of T cells in Graves' hyperthyroidism and ophthalmopathy. In this sample, this clonotype turned up a few times. RNA transcripts were the template for amplifying TCR beta CDR3 regions. When the TCR CDR3 underwent first-round RT-PCR, the HTBI primer set was used. TCRdb recomputed calls from the multiplex PCR reads with MiXCR, one row per CDR3 protein. Altogether just under 750,000 distinct CDR3 sequences are present, around a third being singletons, with the ten largest covering 30% to 40%. Trimming pared 5 bases from V and 4 bases from J, leaving 8 bases between. Germline lookup yields CDR1 MNHNY and CDR2 SVGAGI (reference sequence). This CDR3 is built from 12 residues.

Sample: blood. The sequence was obtained from a woman between 40 and 55 years old with Graves' hyperthyroidism. This chain uses TRBV6-6 with TRBJ2-5; D is uncertain. The CDR3 sequence: CASSTYGETQYF. As DNA, the CDR3 is TGTGCCAGCAGTACCTACGGAGAGACCCAGTACTTC.